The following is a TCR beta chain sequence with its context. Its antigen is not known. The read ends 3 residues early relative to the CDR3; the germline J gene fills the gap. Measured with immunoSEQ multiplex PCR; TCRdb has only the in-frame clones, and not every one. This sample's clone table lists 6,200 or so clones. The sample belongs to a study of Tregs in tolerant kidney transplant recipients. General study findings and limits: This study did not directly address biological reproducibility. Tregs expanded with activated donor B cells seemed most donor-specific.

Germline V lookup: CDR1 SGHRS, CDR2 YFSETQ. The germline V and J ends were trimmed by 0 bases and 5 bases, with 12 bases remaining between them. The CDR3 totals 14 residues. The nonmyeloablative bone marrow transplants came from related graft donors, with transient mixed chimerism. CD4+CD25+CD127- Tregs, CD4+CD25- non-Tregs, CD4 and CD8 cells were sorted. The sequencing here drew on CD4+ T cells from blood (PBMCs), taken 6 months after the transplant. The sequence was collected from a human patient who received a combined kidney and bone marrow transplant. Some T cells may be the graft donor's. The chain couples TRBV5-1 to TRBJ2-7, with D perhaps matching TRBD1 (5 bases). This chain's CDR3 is CASSLDAGFNEQYF. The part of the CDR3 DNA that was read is TGCGCCAGCAGCTTGGATGCAGGGTTCAACGAG. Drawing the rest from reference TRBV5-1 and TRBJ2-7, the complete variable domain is KAGVTQTPRYLIKTRGQQVTLSCSPISGHRSVSWYQQTPGQGLQFLFEYFSETQRNKGNFPGRFSGRQFSNSRSEMNVSTLELGDSALYLCASSLDAGFNEQYFGPGTRLTVT.